This T cell receptor beta chain was found in a study of Graves' ophthalmopathy and Graves' hyperthyroidism. Amplification targeted the TCR beta CDR3 regions, with RNA transcripts as the source material. The first round was an RT-PCR with HTBI primers, and the second round was a multiplex PCR. MiXCR, applied by TCRdb to the multiplex PCR reads, yields one record per CDR3 protein. Of around 670,000 distinct CDR3 sequences listed, 40% are singletons. This clonotype appeared many times. Trimming took off 0 bases at V and 0 bases at J, with 5 bases between the two ends. CDR1 and CDR2 from the germline V gene are LNHNV and YYDKDF (reference sequence). The CDR3 sequence is 15 residues long.

This receptor was taken from an adult man with Graves' ophthalmopathy. V usage is TRBV15 and J usage is TRBJ1-4; TRBD1 is a possible D gene (5 bases). The sequencing input was peripheral blood. CDR3 sequence reads: CATSREGATNEKLFF. In DNA form, the CDR3 reads TGTGCCACCAGCAGAGAGGGGGCAACTAATGAAAAACTGTTTTTT.